Described below is a single TCR beta chain sequence and its context. Its antigen specificity is not known. No clone much larger than this one lies a single base away; base qualities are absent. Counted from cysteine to phenylalanine, this CDR3 has 12 amino acids. Only CDR3 DNA is held: 36 bases, read in frame from base 1. CDR1 is given as MNHEY and CDR2 as SVGAGI, both from the germline V gene. V is clipped by 2 bases and J by 3 bases, and the sequence between their germline boundaries is 4 bases long. This entry belongs to a study of tumor-infiltrating lymphocytes in localized non-small cell lung cancer (dated by TCRdb to the early 2020s). General notes on the study: Several histologies were represented in the cohort, which also included both smokers and never-smokers as well as patients whose samples were collected after neoadjuvant chemotherapy. Each patient contributed resected tumor tissue and uninvolved lung tissue from the same patient, described as non-adjacent to the tumor. TCR sequencing was one of several integrated assays, alongside flow cytometry, multiplex immunofluorescence, RNA-seq, exome sequencing and proteomics, applied to the same patients. In total, the ICON cohort was made up of under 180 surgical patients who had localized non-small cell lung cancer and whose tumors were resected. The paired tumor versus uninvolved lung comparison of immunoSEQ T-cell fraction included about 54 patients.

TCR sequencing with the immunoSEQ assay provided the T-cell fraction in tumor and uninvolved lung tissue. For the original study's pipeline: In the survival analysis, patients were divided into a high T-cell fraction group (upper tertile) and a low T-cell fraction group (lower two tertiles), and the two groups were compared using a log-rank test. A signed-rank test was used to test differences in T-cell fraction between paired tumor and uninvolved lung samples. TCRdb stores this immuneACCESS table with in-frame sequences only. Part of the clones is absent; in the studies checked, under half of the shortfall reflects unresolved V genes, and no reason is known for the rest. D and trimming come from the DNA, and the V and J calls and clone size come from that table. The sample yields fewer than 12,000 clones; 63% were counted once. The top ten clonotypes cover approximately 10% of the sample. ICON enrollment began in the first half of 2016, and the last patient was enrolled in 2018. In a subcohort of under 95 patients, fresh tumor and matched uninvolved tissue were collected for in-depth immune analyses, with TCR sequencing among those analyses. DNA for TCR sequencing was isolated from bulk tissue, and no cell sorting was done.

Study-level results and caveats: TCR-derived T-cell fraction did not differ between the flow cytometry-defined immunotypes IM1 (good prognosis) and IM2 (poor prognosis). Because different pieces of the same tissue were used for different assays, technical variation could not be separated from intratumor heterogeneity. Recurrence-free survival showed no association with tumor T-cell fraction measured by TCR sequencing (p = 0.61). TCRbeta sequencing supported higher T cell infiltration in tumors than in uninvolved lung tissue, consistent with immunofluorescence CD3 counts. Because assay coverage varied across patients depending on available tissue quantity, TCR sequencing was performed for only a subset of the cohort.

The specimen was lung tumor tissue. The rearrangement combines TRBV6-5 with TRBJ1-2, with the D gene not confidently named. The clonotype originates from a human donor with non-small cell lung cancer. DNA sequence: TGTGCCAGCAGTTACGGAGACTATGGCTACACCTTC. It codes for CASSYGDYGYTF.